One and the same sample provided the 19 T cell receptor beta chains below, sequenced in a study of blood T cell repertoires in COVID-19. Assay: immunoSEQ multiplex PCR; the TCRdb copy retains only in-frame clones and omits some. The sample consists of about 200,000 clones, more than 75% of them appearing once. The sequenced sample was peripheral blood. The receptor source for this set is a man aged 40-50 years with active or convalescent COVID-19.

The chain joins TRBV9 to TRBJ2-1, with D tentatively TRBD2 (6 bases). The V end was cut by 1 base, the J end by 7 bases, with 12 bases between. The CDR3 runs 14 residues. Germline V lookup: CDR1 SGDLS, CDR2 YYNGEE. DNA for the CDR3: TGTGCCAGCAGCGTATACGGAGGGGAAAATGAGCAGTTCTTC. This gives the protein CASSVYGGENEQFF.

The chain couples TRBV6-4 to TRBJ2-3; the D gene is possibly TRBD1 (8 bases). Trimming took 5 bases from V and 4 from J, leaving 16 bases between them. The CDR3 covers 15 residues. CDR1 and CDR2 from the germline V gene are MRHNA and SNTAGT. CDR3 protein: CASSSGTGPPDTQYF. CDR3 DNA: TGTGCCAGCAGTAGCGGGACAGGCCCCCCAGATACGCAGTATTTT.

This clone appeared a single time. This chain links TRBV3-1 (or the pseudogene TRBV3-2) with TRBJ1-4; 7 bases align to TRBD1. This CDR3 is 14 amino acids long. Germline V gene data show CDR1 as LGHDT and CDR2 as YNNKEL (reference sequence). With V trimmed by 5 bases and J by 6 bases, 6 bases remained unmatched. The CDR3 loop is CASSETGVDEKLFF. CDR3 sequence (DNA): TGTGCCAGCAGCGAAACAGGGGTAGATGAAAAACTGTTTTTT.

In its sample, this clone was seen a few times. The chain recombines TRBV7-2 with TRBJ1-5; 9 positions agree with TRBD1. CDR3 length: 14 amino acids. V lost 5 bases and J lost 10; bases outside the gene matches: 9. Per germline, CDR1 SGHTA and CDR2 FQGNSA. The CDR3 sequence is CASSQGTGQSPQHF. The CDR3 nucleotides are TGTGCCAGCAGCCAGGGGACAGGGCAGAGTCCCCAGCATTTT. The complete variable domain, with remaining parts taken from reference TRBV7-2 and TRBJ1-5, reads GAGVSQSPSNKVTEKGKDVELRCDPISGHTALYWYRQSLGQGLEFLIYFQGNSAPDKSGLPSDRFSAERTGGSVSTLTIQRTQQEDSAVYLCASSQGTGQSPQHFGDGTRLSIL.

The chain has TRBV29-1 and TRBJ2-1; no firm D call. The V end was cut by 4 bases, the J end by 6 bases, with 10 bases between. The CDR3 consists of 12 residues. Germline V CDR1 and CDR2: SQVTM, ANQGSEA. CDR3 sequence reads: CSVGAGTNEQFF. In DNA form, the CDR3 reads TGCAGCGTTGGAGCAGGTACCAATGAGCAGTTCTTC.

The chain carries TRBV10-1 and TRBJ1-3, with 8 bases fitting TRBD1. Germline CDR1 is WNHNN and CDR2 is SYGVQD (reference sequence). With V trimmed by 11 bases and J by 4 bases, 7 bases remained unmatched. The CDR3 spans 13 residues. CDR3 nucleotides: TGCGCCTTGCAGACAGGGGACGGAAACACCATATATTTT. Its translation is CALQTGDGNTIYF.

This chain's CDR3 is CASSEETGGYSPLHF. The CDR3 DNA is TGTGCCAGCAGTGAAGAGACAGGGGGCTATTCACCCCTCCACTTT. The rearrangement uses TRBV9 and TRBJ1-6; 10 bases map to TRBD1. The CDR3 loop spans 15 amino acids. CDR1 and CDR2 (germline): SGDLS, YYNGEE. The ends lost 5 bases at V and 8 bases at J; junction bases unmatched: 7. Filled out from reference TRBV9 and TRBJ1-6, the complete variable domain reads DSGVTQTPKHLITATGQRVTLRCSPRSGDLSVYWYQQSLDQGLQFLIQYYNGEERAKGNILERFSAQQFPDLHSELNLSSLELGDSALYFCASSEETGGYSPLHFGNGTRLTVT.

DNA for the CDR3: TGTGCCAGCAGGGGACAGGGGGCAGGTGAAGCTTTCTTT. Encoded protein: CASRGQGAGEAFF. The chain carries TRBV28 and TRBJ1-1, with 12 bases fitting TRBD1. This CDR3 has 13 residues. CDR1 is MDHEN, CDR2 SYDVKM, per germline. Losses at the gene ends were 6 bases for V and 7 bases for J; bases not matched to a gene: 3. The full variable domain, its missing parts supplied by reference TRBV28 and TRBJ1-1, is DVKVTQSSRYLVKRTGEKVFLECVQDMDHENMFWYRQDPGLGLRLIYFSYDVKMKEKGDIPEGYSVSREKKERFSLILESASTNQTSMYLCASRGQGAGEAFFGQGTRLTVV.

A single count supports this clone. This sequence joins TRBV30 and TRBJ2-2, with D maybe TRBD2 (6 bases). The germline gives CDR1 GTSNPN, CDR2 SVGIG (reference sequence). The CDR3 loop spans 16 amino acids. The V gene lost 0 bases and the J gene lost 4 bases, with 15 bases spanning the gap. CDR3 sequence (DNA): TGTGCCTGGAGTGTCAAGGGGAGGACGGGCACCGGGGAGCTGTTTTTT. It encodes CAWSVKGRTGTGELFF.

The CDR3 bases are TGTGCCAGCAGTGAAGGACGGGACTACGAGCAGTACTTC. This translates into CASSEGRDYEQYF. The rearrangement uses TRBV6-1 and TRBJ2-7; a possible D gene is TRBD2 (5 bases). This CDR3 region has 13 residues. With 1 base removed from V and 3 bases from J, the gap between germline ends came to 7 bases. Germline V gene sequence: CDR1 MNHNS, CDR2 SASEGT.

The genes are TRBV14 and TRBJ2-5, with 9 bases that match TRBD2. Germline CDR1 reads SGHDN; CDR2 reads FVKESK. This CDR3 has 18 amino acids. V lost 6 bases to trimming and J lost 5 bases; unmatched junction nucleotides: 19. CDR3 sequence (DNA): TGTGCCAGCAGACTCTCCAACAAGCGGGGGGACACGAGGGAGACCCAGTACTTC. This sequence encodes CASRLSNKRGDTRETQYF.

The V and J genes are TRBV19 and TRBJ1-3; D remains ambiguous. CDR1 is LNHDA and CDR2 is SQIVND in the germline V gene (reference sequence). CDR3 length: 19 amino acids. Trimming left V 5 bases short and J 0 bases short, with 23 bases between. Here the CDR3 DNA reads TGTGCCAGTAGTTCGCAGGCCTTCCACACCTCGCTCTCTGGAAACACCATATATTTT. This encodes CASSSQAFHTSLSGNTIYF.

The rearrangement links TRBV6-1 to TRBJ1-5, with TRBD1 as a possible D gene (5 bases). The CDR3 contains 16 residues. V was cut by 1 base and J by 8 bases, with 18 bases left in between. The germline V gene encodes CDR1 MNHNS and CDR2 SASEGT. CDR3 coding DNA: TGTGCCAGCAGTGAAGTATGGAGCGGGGGGTCGGAGCCCCAGCATTTT. Translating gives CASSEVWSGGSEPQHF.

This sequence joins TRBV2 and TRBJ2-1; TRBD2 aligns across 11 bases. The CDR3 loop spans 15 amino acids. V lost 6 bases to trimming and J lost 7 bases; unmatched junction nucleotides: 8. In germline, CDR1 is SNHLY, CDR2 FYNNEI. CDR3 sequence reads: CASRATSGAFNEQFF. The CDR3 DNA follows: TGTGCCAGCAGGGCGACTAGCGGGGCCTTTAATGAGCAGTTCTTC.

This clone was seen only a few times. This chain joins TRBV2 and TRBJ2-5, with D uncertain. Germline V gene lookup returns CDR1 SNHLY and CDR2 FYNNEI. The V end lost 1 base, the J end lost 7 bases, and 13 bases lay between the germline ends. This CDR3 comprises 14 residues. CDR3 region: CASSEGFSLGTQYF. DNA for the CDR3: TGTGCCAGCAGTGAAGGGTTTAGCTTAGGGACCCAGTACTTC.

This sequence joins TRBV29-1 and TRBJ1-1; D perhaps matches TRBD1 (5 bases). Trimming took off 5 bases at V and 1 base at J, with 8 bases between the two ends. There are 12 residues in the CDR3. CDR1 and CDR2 from the germline V gene are SQVTM and ANQGSEA. CDR3 bases: TGCAGCGTTCACAGGTCGAACACTGAAGCTTTCTTT. This encodes CSVHRSNTEAFF.

The J gene is TRBJ1-1, the V gene TRBV9; D may be TRBD1 (6 bases). The ends were cut back, 0 bases at V and 5 bases at J, with 8 bases in the middle. Germline V CDR1 and CDR2: SGDLS, YYNGEE. CDR3 size: 13 residues. Here the CDR3 DNA reads TGTGCCAGCAGCGTAGTTCAGGGGACTGAAGCTTTCTTT. This translates into CASSVVQGTEAFF.

The chain carries TRBV27 and TRBJ1-1, with D tentatively TRBD1 (5 bases). Germline CDR1 is MNHEY and CDR2 is SMNVEV (reference sequence). The CDR3 consists of 13 residues. With 6 bases removed from V and 5 bases from J, the gap between germline ends came to 13 bases. CDR3 amino acids: CASRNIGGTEAFF. CDR3 sequence (DNA): TGTGCCAGCAGAAACATCGGGGGGACTGAAGCTTTCTTT.

This chain connects TRBV28 to TRBJ1-5; D is unresolved. The ends were cut back, 6 bases at V and 0 bases at J, with 6 bases in the middle. CDR1 MDHEN and CDR2 SYDVKM come from the germline V gene. The CDR3 runs 13 residues. The CDR3 reads CASSPISNQPQHF. CDR3 nucleotide sequence: TGTGCCAGCAGCCCCATTAGCAATCAGCCCCAGCATTTT.